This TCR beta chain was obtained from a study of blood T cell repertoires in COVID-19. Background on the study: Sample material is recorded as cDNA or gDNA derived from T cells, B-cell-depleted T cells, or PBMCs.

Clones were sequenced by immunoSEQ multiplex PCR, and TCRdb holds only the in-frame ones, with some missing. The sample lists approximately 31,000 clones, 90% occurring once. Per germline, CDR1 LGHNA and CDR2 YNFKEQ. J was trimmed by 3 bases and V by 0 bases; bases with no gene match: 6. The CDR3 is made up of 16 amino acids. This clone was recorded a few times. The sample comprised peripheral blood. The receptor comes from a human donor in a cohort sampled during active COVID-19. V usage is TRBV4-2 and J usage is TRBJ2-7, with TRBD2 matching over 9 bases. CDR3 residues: CASSQDLAGEGYEQYF. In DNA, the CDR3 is TGTGCCAGCAGCCAAGATTTAGCGGGAGAGGGCTACGAGCAGTACTTC.